One and the same sample provided the 2 T cell receptor beta chains below, sequenced in a study of T cell repertoires in cytomegalovirus infection. TCRdb ran MiXCR on the reads and lists one entry per CDR3 protein. The profile covers fewer than 900,000 distinct CDR3 sequences, with almost 30% appearing a single time and around 13% taken by the ten largest. The antigens for these receptors are not known. The sequencing used cultured CD8+ T cells from PBMCs, collected from culture after CMV antigen stimulation. The receptors originated from a human donor in good health (CMV status not recorded). Some clones in this sample may be carry-over from other donors' samples.

The CDR3 coding sequence is TGCGCCAGCAGCGAGGACAGGGGGGGCTATGGCTACACCTTC. It translates to CASSEDRGGYGYTF. The chain recombines TRBV5-1 with TRBJ1-2, with 10 bases matching TRBD1. With V trimmed by 4 bases and J by 4 bases, 4 bases remained unmatched. In germline, CDR1 is SGHRS, CDR2 YFSETQ. This CDR3 is built from 14 residues.

Comments on this clonotype: One end of the junction varies from germline; a read error may be responsible. The chain carries TRBV2 and TRBJ1-6; D perhaps matches TRBD1 (6 bases). The CDR3 length is 18 residues. Germline V gene data show CDR1 as SNHLY and CDR2 as FYNNEI. CDR3 region: CASREGATGSSYNSPLHF. CDR3 DNA: TGTGCCAGCAGAGAAGGGGCAACAGGGAGCTCCTATAATTCACCCCTCCACTTT.